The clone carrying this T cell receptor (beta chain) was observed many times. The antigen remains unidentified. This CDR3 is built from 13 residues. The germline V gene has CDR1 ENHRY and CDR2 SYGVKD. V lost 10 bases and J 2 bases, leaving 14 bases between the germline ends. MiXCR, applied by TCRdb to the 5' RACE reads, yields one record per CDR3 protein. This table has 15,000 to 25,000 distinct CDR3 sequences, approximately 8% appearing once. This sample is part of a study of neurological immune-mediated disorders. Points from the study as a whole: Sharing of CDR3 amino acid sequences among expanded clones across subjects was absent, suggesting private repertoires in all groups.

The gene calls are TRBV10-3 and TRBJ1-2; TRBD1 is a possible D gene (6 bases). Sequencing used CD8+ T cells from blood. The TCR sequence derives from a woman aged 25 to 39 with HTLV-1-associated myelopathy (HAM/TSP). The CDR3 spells CATHPDSNYGYTF. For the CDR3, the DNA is TGTGCCACCCACCCGGACAGCAACTATGGCTACACCTTC.